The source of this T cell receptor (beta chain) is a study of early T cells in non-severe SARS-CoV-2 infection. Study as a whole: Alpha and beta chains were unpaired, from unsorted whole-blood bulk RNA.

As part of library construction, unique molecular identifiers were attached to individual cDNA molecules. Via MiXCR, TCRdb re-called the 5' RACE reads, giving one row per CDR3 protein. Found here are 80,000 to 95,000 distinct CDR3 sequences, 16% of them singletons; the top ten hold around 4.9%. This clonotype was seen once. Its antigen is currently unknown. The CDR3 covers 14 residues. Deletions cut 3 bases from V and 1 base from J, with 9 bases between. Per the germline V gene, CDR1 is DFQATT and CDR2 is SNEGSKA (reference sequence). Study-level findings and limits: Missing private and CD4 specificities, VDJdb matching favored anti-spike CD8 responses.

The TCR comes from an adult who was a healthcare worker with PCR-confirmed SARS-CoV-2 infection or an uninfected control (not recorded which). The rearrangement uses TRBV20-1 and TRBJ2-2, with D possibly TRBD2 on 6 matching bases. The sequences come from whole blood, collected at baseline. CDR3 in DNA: TGCAGTGCTAGCGATAGCGGGAACACCGGGGAGCTGTTTTTT. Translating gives CSASDSGNTGELFF.